This T cell receptor beta chain was found in a study of control samples from healthy donors and cancer patients. Germline values: CDR1 SGHRS, CDR2 YFSETQ. V shed 7 bases and J 5 bases; nucleotides not matched to a gene: 13. This CDR3 contains 16 residues. The data were produced by immunoSEQ multiplex PCR, yet TCRdb's version contains in-frame clones alone and is incomplete. The repertoire holds tens of thousands of clones, approximately 95% seen once, with approximately 1.5% in the top ten. Only a few counts were recorded for this clone. The sequence came from a woman under 40 in good health. This sequence joins TRBV5-1 and TRBJ1-4; 8 positions agree with TRBD1. Sequenced: blood. This CDR3 reads CASGEGDRGPNEKLFF. CDR3 nucleotide sequence: TGCGCCAGCGGCGAAGGAGACAGGGGCCCAAATGAAAAACTGTTTTTT. Full variable domain (missing parts from reference TRBV5-1 and TRBJ1-4): KAGVTQTPRYLIKTRGQQVTLSCSPISGHRSVSWYQQTPGQGLQFLFEYFSETQRNKGNFPGRFSGRQFSNSRSEMNVSTLELGDSALYLCASGEGDRGPNEKLFFGSGTQLSVL.